Shown below are 11 T cell receptor beta chains from a single sample sequenced in a study of cytomegalovirus exposure and HLA in healthy donors. This PCR relied on a set of 60 Vbeta primers and 13 Jbeta primers. Assay used: immunoSEQ multiplex PCR; TCRdb lists only in-frame clones, some missing. The table records 160,000 or so clones, roughly 79% of them present only once. Sequences were obtained from PBMCs. The receptors come from a woman aged 40-49 years in good health and CMV-seronegative.

The V call is TRBV5-1, the J call TRBJ1-2; maybe TRBD1 (6 bases). Germline V gene sequence: CDR1 SGHRS, CDR2 YFSETQ. V gave up 2 bases and J gave up 2 bases, with 10 bases separating them. The CDR3 spans 14 residues. The CDR3, as DNA: TGCGCCAGCAGCTTCTCCACAGGGAACTATGGCTACACCTTC. It is translated as CASSFSTGNYGYTF.

The chain couples TRBV28 to TRBJ2-7, with unresolved D. The CDR3 is made up of 11 amino acids. Between the trimmed V and J ends, which lost 7 bases and 5 bases, there was a span of 9 bases. The V gene's germline CDR1 is MDHEN and CDR2 SYDVKM. CDR3 sequence: CASTLRDEQYF. Written as DNA, the CDR3 is TGTGCCAGCACCCTACGAGACGAGCAGTACTTC. The variable domain in full, completed from reference TRBV28 and TRBJ2-7, reads DVKVTQSSRYLVKRTGEKVFLECVQDMDHENMFWYRQDPGLGLRLIYFSYDVKMKEKGDIPEGYSVSREKKERFSLILESASTNQTSMYLCASTLRDEQYFGPGTRLTVT.

The chain is built from TRBV18 and TRBJ2-1, with D unclear. CDR3 length: 15 residues. Trimming took off 6 bases at V and 9 bases at J, with 21 bases between the two ends. The germline V gene encodes CDR1 KGHSH and CDR2 LQKENI. CDR3 coding DNA: TGTGCCAGCTCTCCCCCGAGTGTGGGTCGCGGTGAGCAGTTCTTC. Its translation is CASSPPSVGRGEQFF.

The chain couples TRBV5-1 to TRBJ2-7; 10 nucleotides agree with TRBD2. Germline values: CDR1 SGHRS, CDR2 YFSETQ. This CDR3 is 15 amino acids long. With 0 bases clipped from V and 4 bases from J, the junction kept 4 bases outside the gene matches. The CDR3, as DNA: TGCGCCAGCAGCTTGGAGTCTAGCGGGAGATACGAGCAGTACTTC. Its protein product is CASSLESSGRYEQYF. Full variable domain (rest looked up from reference TRBV5-1 and TRBJ2-7): KAGVTQTPRYLIKTRGQQVTLSCSPISGHRSVSWYQQTPGQGLQFLFEYFSETQRNKGNFPGRFSGRQFSNSRSEMNVSTLELGDSALYLCASSLESSGRYEQYFGPGTRLTVT.

The chain recombines TRBV6-5 with TRBJ1-3; D perhaps matches TRBD1 (5 bases). V shed 2 bases and J shed 0 bases, with 8 bases lying between them. The germline CDR1 and CDR2 sequences are MNHEY and SVGAGI. This CDR3 comprises 15 residues. The DNA for the CDR3 is TGTGCCAGCAGTTACGGGGGGGTCTCTGGAAACACCATATATTTT. Residues: CASSYGGVSGNTIYF.

The chain is built from TRBV5-1 and TRBJ1-1, with 9 nucleotides matching TRBD1. Germline loops: CDR1 SGHRS, CDR2 YFSETQ. CDR3 length equals 15 residues. V was pared by 3 bases and J by 8 bases, with 11 bases of the junction left unmatched. CDR3 nucleotide sequence: TGCGCCAGCAGCTCAGGGACAGGGTGGGAGACGGAAGCTTTCTTT. This translates into CASSSGTGWETEAFF.

This chain joins TRBV19 and TRBJ1-1, with D maybe TRBD1 (6 bases). Germline V gene lookup returns CDR1 LNHDA and CDR2 SQIVND (reference sequence). This CDR3 is 14 amino acids long. V was cut by 6 bases and J by 12 bases, with 23 bases left in between. In DNA, the CDR3 is TGTGCCAGTAGGGCCTCGGGGGGGGCGGACTCGTCTTTCTTT. It translates to CASRASGGADSSFF.

The chain is built from TRBV6-1 and TRBJ1-4, with D possibly being TRBD1 (6 bases). The CDR3 has 15 residues. Germline CDR1 MNHNS, CDR2 SASEGT. The CDR3 loop is CATTEQGATNEKLFF. DNA for the CDR3: TGTGCGACCACCGAACAGGGCGCAACTAATGAAAAACTGTTTTTT.

This clone has just a few counts. The genes are TRBV15 and TRBJ1-4; maybe TRBD1 (5 bases). The CDR3 loop spans 14 amino acids. Trimming cost V 0 bases and J 13 bases, with 15 bases left between them. Germline CDR1 reads LNHNV; CDR2 reads YYDKDF (reference sequence). The CDR3 region has the DNA TGTGCCACCAGCAGAGACGTGATCCCAGGGTTACTGTTTTTT. It yields the protein CATSRDVIPGLLFF.

V is TRBV5-4 and J is TRBJ2-3; tentatively, D is TRBD2 (6 bases). CDR3 length: 17 residues. Germline CDR1 SGHNT, CDR2 YYREEE (reference sequence). V gave up 1 base and J gave up 2 bases, with 17 bases separating them. CDR3: CASSLRTGGTLTDTQYF. The DNA for the CDR3 is TGTGCCAGCAGCTTGAGGACTGGGGGGACCCTCACAGATACGCAGTATTTT. The full variable domain, completed using reference TRBV5-4 and TRBJ2-3, is ETGVTQSPTHLIKTRGQQVTLRCSSQSGHNTVSWYQQALGQGPQFIFQYYREEENGRGNFPPRFSGLQFPNYSSELNVNALELDDSALYLCASSLRTGGTLTDTQYFGPGTRLTVL.

V and J are TRBV29-1 and TRBJ1-3, with TRBD1 as a possible D gene (5 bases). The CDR3 loop spans 14 amino acids. V lost 7 bases, J lost 4 bases, and 17 bases lay in between. In germline, CDR1 is SQVTM, CDR2 ANQGSEA. The chain's CDR3 is CSAMSGTVGNTIYF. The CDR3 bases are TGCAGCGCAATGTCCGGGACTGTGGGAAACACCATATATTTT.